This entry features one T cell receptor (beta chain) sequence. Antigen unknown. The data belong to a study of CD8 T cells in ankylosing spondylitis. Whole-study findings and limits: Apparently characteristic of ankylosing spondylitis blood was a TCR beta motif (roughly 8 highly homologous variants). Disease-linked clones displayed a CD8+ phenotype and appeared relatively rarely in peripheral blood. The authors reported significant enrichment of disease-linked clones in matched ankylosing spondylitis synovial fluid. Reactive arthritis synovial fluid and blood previously showed some of these motif variants.

V trimming: 4 bases; J trimming: 6 bases; junction bases outside the gene matches: 2. The CDR3 covers 13 residues. Germline CDR1 is LNHDA and CDR2 is SQIVND (reference sequence). Libraries of TCR beta came from quantitative 5'-RACE with molecular barcodes. TCRdb independently ran MiXCR on the 5' RACE reads; one entry per CDR3 protein. The sample contains about 540,000 distinct CDR3 sequences, roughly an eighth of which appear only once. The TCR sequence derives from a male donor with ankylosing spondylitis. Sample: blood, either unsorted or a sorted T cell fraction (not recorded which). This chain connects TRBV19 to TRBJ2-4, with 8 positions matching TRBD1. DNA for the CDR3: TGTGCCAGTAGTACGACAGGGGCAAACATTCAGTACTTC. This codes for CASSTTGANIQYF.